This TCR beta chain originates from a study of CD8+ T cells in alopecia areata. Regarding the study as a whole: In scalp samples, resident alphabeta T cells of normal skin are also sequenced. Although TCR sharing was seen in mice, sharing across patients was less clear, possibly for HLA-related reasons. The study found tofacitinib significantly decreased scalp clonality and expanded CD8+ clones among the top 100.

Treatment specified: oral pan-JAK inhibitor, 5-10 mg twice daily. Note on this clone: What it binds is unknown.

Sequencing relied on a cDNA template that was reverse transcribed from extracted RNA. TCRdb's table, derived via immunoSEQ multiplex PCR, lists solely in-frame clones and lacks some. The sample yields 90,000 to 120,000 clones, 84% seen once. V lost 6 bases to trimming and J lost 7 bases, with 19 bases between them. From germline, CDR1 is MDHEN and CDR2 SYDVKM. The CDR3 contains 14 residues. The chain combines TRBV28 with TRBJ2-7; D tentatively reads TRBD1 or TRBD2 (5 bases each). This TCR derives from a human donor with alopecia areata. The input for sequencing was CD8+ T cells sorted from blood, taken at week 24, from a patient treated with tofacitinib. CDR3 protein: CASREGTYFEEQYF. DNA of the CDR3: TGTGCCAGCAGGGAAGGGACCTATTTCGAGGAGCAGTACTTC.